This paragraph reports one T cell receptor beta chain. Its cognate antigen is unknown. This entry is derived from a study of monozygotic twins with inflammatory bowel disease. Researchers used roughly 3,800 ng of total RNA for each TCR library. A 6-nucleotide sample barcode was carried by the UMIs, which template switching added. After re-calling the 5' RACE reads, TCRdb lists one entry per CDR3 protein, DNA absent. The sample table sets out 150,000 to 200,000 distinct CDR3 sequences. The study, taken as a whole, reports: Compared with healthy co-twins, IBD patients showed reduced TCRbeta repertoire diversity by inverse Simpson.

There are 12 residues in the CDR3. Germline V gene data show CDR1 as DFQATT and CDR2 as SNEGSKA (reference sequence). The sequencing sample was made of blood. The TCR sequence derives from a human donor with ulcerative colitis or Crohn's disease, or a healthy co-twin of an affected twin (not recorded which). The J gene is TRBJ1-2, the V gene TRBV20-1. The CDR3 spells CSARGGGYGYTF.